A selection of T cell receptor beta chains follows, all from one sample in a study of technical replicates of blood from a handful of donors. Only in-frame clones appear in the TCRdb table, and some are missing; sequencing was by immunoSEQ multiplex PCR. The data hold some 12,000 clones, with roughly 93% observed a single time. Sequenced: PBMCs. The receptors derive from a human donor in good health. Both conserved end residues are part of each CDR3. D genes are given only for firm matches. For some rows the clone size is stated as once, few or many, or as a class when expanded; others skip it.

J,length,V,D,size,CDR3,DNA
TRBJ1-5,12,TRBV10-2,.,once,CASSQINQPQHF,TGCGCCAGCAGCCAGATTAATCAGCCCCAGCATTTT
TRBJ2-7,13,TRBV7-2,.,.,CASSPWLGYEQYF,TGTGCCAGCAGCCCCTGGCTCGGGTACGAGCAGTACTTC
TRBJ2-2,13,TRBV27,.,.,CASSLMGSGELFF,TGTGCCAGCAGTTTAATGGGATCAGGGGAGTTGTTTTTT
TRBJ2-7,16,TRBV5-6,TRBD2,.,CASSLYASGIGYEQYF,TGTGCCAGCAGCTTGTACGCTAGCGGGATTGGGTACGAGCAGTACTTC
TRBJ2-1,19,TRBV6-1,.,once,CASSESLGGVVDSYNEQFF,TGTGCCAGCAGTGAATCACTAGGGGGGGTTGTGGACAGCTACAATGAGCAGTTCTTC
TRBJ2-3,15,TRBV27,TRBD1,.,CASTTHRGTTDTQYF,TGTGCCAGCACTACTCACAGGGGCACCACAGATACGCAGTATTTT
TRBJ2-3,15,TRBV6-6,.,once,CASSYSGGVPDTQYF,TGTGCCAGCAGTTACTCGGGTGGAGTTCCAGATACGCAGTATTTT
TRBJ1-1,12,TRBV5-6,.,.,CASSLRGTEAFF,TGTGCCAGCAGCTTAAGGGGAACTGAAGCTTTCTTT
TRBJ1-3,19,TRBV7-9,.,.,CASSSIEGDGSTSGNTIYF,TGTGCCAGCAGCTCCATCGAAGGAGACGGATCTACCTCTGGAAACACCATATATTTT
TRBJ1-2,15,TRBV21-1,.,.,CASTPLGRRRGGYTF,TGTGCCAGCACCCCTCTGGGACGGCGGAGGGGCGGCTACACCTTC
TRBJ1-2,13,TRBV27,.,.,CASSSSQGSGYTF,TGTGCCAGCAGTTCGTCCCAGGGAAGTGGCTACACCTTC
TRBJ2-7,16,TRBV5-4,TRBD2,.,CASSYPHGSGRSEQYF,TGTGCCAGCAGCTACCCTCACGGTAGCGGGAGGAGCGAGCAGTACTTC
TRBJ2-7,14,TRBV29-1,TRBD2,.,CSVEPGGSSYEQYF,TGCAGCGTTGAACCGGGAGGAAGCTCCTACGAGCAGTACTTC
TRBJ2-7,16,TRBV6-1,TRBD2,.,CASSELWASGRFEQYF,TGTGCCAGCAGTGAACTTTGGGCTAGCGGGAGATTCGAGCAGTACTTC
TRBJ1-2,10,TRBV28,.,.,CASEWHGYTF,TGTGCCAGCGAATGGCATGGCTACACCTTC
TRBJ2-1,14,TRBV19,TRBD1,.,CASSTGQGYNEQFF,TGTGCCAGTAGTACGGGACAGGGCTACAATGAGCAGTTCTTC
TRBJ2-3,18,TRBV4-1,.,.,CASSQLILDRSVTDTQYF,TGCGCCAGCAGCCAACTCATCCTTGACCGTAGCGTAACAGATACGCAGTATTTT
TRBJ1-5,13,TRBV28,.,.,CASRQSPGQPQHF,TGTGCCAGCAGGCAATCCCCGGGTCAGCCCCAGCATTTT
TRBJ1-1,14,TRBV6-1,TRBD1,.,CASSLYQGDTEAFF,TGTGCCAGCAGTCTATACCAGGGGGACACTGAAGCTTTCTTT
TRBJ1-1,13,TRBV27,TRBD1,.,CASGDRGLTEAFF,TGTGCCAGCGGGGACAGGGGGTTGACTGAAGCTTTCTTT
TRBJ2-1,14,TRBV4-2,.,.,CASSQDVGGNEQFF,TGTGCCAGCAGCCAAGACGTGGGGGGCAATGAGCAGTTCTTC
TRBJ2-1,20,TRBV4-1,TRBD2,.,CASSQAVSASGSRVYNEQFF,TGCGCCAGCAGCCAAGCAGTTTCTGCTAGCGGGAGTCGGGTCTACAATGAGCAGTTCTTC
TRBJ2-3,14,TRBV27,TRBD2,.,CATTGTSGSDTQYF,TGTGCCACCACCGGGACTAGCGGTTCAGATACGCAGTATTTT
TRBJ2-3,14,TRBV5-1,.,once,CASSLLEDGDTQYF,TGCGCCAGCAGCTTGTTGGAGGATGGGGATACGCAGTATTTT
TRBJ2-7,13,TRBV18,.,.,CASSLDYPGEQYF,TGTGCCAGCTCACTGGACTACCCCGGCGAGCAGTACTTC
TRBJ1-2,15,TRBV12-5,.,.,CASGLGIQGGYGYTF,TGTGCTAGTGGTTTAGGTATCCAGGGAGGCTATGGCTACACCTTC
TRBJ2-3,14,TRBV7-8,.,.,CASSFTGRGDTQYF,TGTGCCAGCAGTTTTACAGGGCGAGGGGATACGCAGTATTTT
TRBJ2-2,15,TRBV19,TRBD1,few,CASRPGQGAPGELFF,TGTGCCAGTAGGCCGGGACAGGGGGCTCCCGGGGAGCTGTTTTTT
TRBJ1-4,14,TRBV28,.,.,CASSLLDSHEKLFF,TGTGCCAGCAGTTTATTAGACAGTCATGAAAAACTGTTTTTT
TRBJ2-1,18,TRBV11-2,TRBD2,.,CASSPGLAGDLYYNEQFF,TGTGCCAGCAGCCCCGGACTAGCGGGGGATTTATATTACAATGAGCAGTTCTTC
TRBJ2-3,14,TRBV28,TRBD2,.,CASSLTSQPHTQYF,TGTGCCAGCAGTTTGACTAGCCAGCCTCATACGCAGTATTTT
TRBJ1-1,13,TRBV30,.,once,CAWSVQGGSKAFF,TGTGCCTGGAGTGTACAAGGGGGTTCGAAAGCTTTCTTT
TRBJ2-1,14,TRBV29-1,.,.,CSVRGGVDYNEQFF,TGCAGCGTTCGAGGGGGGGTAGACTACAATGAGCAGTTCTTC
TRBJ2-3,17,TRBV2,TRBD2,.,CASSARQLAGFTDTQYF,TGTGCCAGCAGTGCACGACAACTAGCGGGTTTCACAGATACGCAGTATTTT
TRBJ2-3,12,TRBV28,.,.,CASKSSTDTQYF,TGTGCCAGCAAATCTAGCACAGATACGCAGTATTTT
TRBJ1-2,14,TRBV6-1,.,once,CASSEGGDRLGYTF,TGTGCCAGCAGTGAAGGGGGGGACCGCCTTGGCTACACCTTC
TRBJ2-1,17,TRBV12-2,.,.,CASRLVWGLAGEEEQFF,TGTGCAAGTCGCTTAGTCTGGGGACTAGCGGGAGAGGAGGAGCAGTTCTTC
TRBJ1-4,17,TRBV7-6,.,.,CASSPYVRGATNEKLFF,TGTGCCAGCAGCCCATACGTTCGCGGGGCAACTAATGAAAAACTGTTTTTT
TRBJ1-5,13,TRBV6-5,.,.,CASSYSQNQPQHF,TGTGCCAGCAGTTACTCGCAGAATCAGCCCCAGCATTTT
TRBJ1-2,13,TRBV7-6,TRBD1,.,CASRPQGTDFYTF,TGTGCCAGCAGACCACAGGGGACCGACTTCTACACCTTC
TRBJ2-7,18,TRBV27,.,.,CASSPSLGVQGRTYEQYF,TGTGCCAGCAGTCCCAGCCTCGGGGTGCAGGGGCGAACCTACGAGCAGTACTTC
TRBJ2-2,15,TRBV18,.,.,CASSPSADTGGELFF,TGTGCCAGCTCACCTTCCGCGGACACGGGCGGGGAGCTGTTTTTT
TRBJ2-6,16,TRBV6-4,.,.,CASSEEGAGGANVLTF,TGTGCCAGCAGTGAGGAGGGGGCAGGTGGGGCCAACGTCCTGACTTTC
TRBJ1-1,13,TRBV2,.,once,CASSEVGSTEAFF,TGTGCCAGCAGTGAAGTGGGGAGCACTGAAGCTTTCTTT
TRBJ2-2,18,TRBV7-3,.,once,CASSLKGDRGSNTGELFF,TGTGCCAGCAGCTTAAAGGGGGACCGAGGATCGAACACCGGGGAGCTGTTTTTT
TRBJ2-1,12,TRBV7-6,.,once,CASSYIGDEQFF,TGTGCCAGCAGCTATATAGGGGATGAGCAGTTCTTC
TRBJ2-7,16,TRBV18,.,.,CASSPVVGTGYYEQYF,TGTGCCAGCTCACCCGTGGTTGGGACTGGTTACTACGAGCAGTACTTC
TRBJ2-1,13,TRBV6-4,.,.,CASSEGQRSEQFF,TGTGCCAGCAGTGAGGGGCAACGGAGTGAGCAGTTCTTC
TRBJ2-7,14,TRBV5-1,TRBD2,once,CASSFGPGGTEQYF,TGCGCCAGCAGCTTTGGGCCGGGGGGGACCGAGCAGTACTTC
TRBJ1-1,11,TRBV7-9,.,.,CASSLVTEAFF,TGTGCCAGCAGCTTAGTAACAGAAGCTTTCTTT
TRBJ1-2,14,TRBV30,TRBD1,.,CAWRSHRGTYGYTF,TGTGCCTGGAGGTCCCACAGGGGGACCTATGGCTACACCTTC
TRBJ2-7,16,TRBV11-2,TRBD2,.,CASSPPSGGLSYEQYF,TGTGCCAGCAGCCCCCCATCGGGAGGACTATCCTACGAGCAGTACTTC
TRBJ1-1,16,TRBV18,TRBD1,.,CASSLSRTGGDTEAFF,TGTGCCAGCTCACTCTCACGGACAGGGGGAGACACTGAAGCTTTCTTT
TRBJ2-1,15,TRBV6-4,TRBD1,.,CASSDGTGGADEQFF,TGTGCCAGCAGCGACGGGACAGGGGGGGCCGATGAGCAGTTCTTC
TRBJ2-7,15,TRBV2,TRBD2,.,CASISSTSGMNEQYF,TGTGCCAGCATTTCGAGCACTAGCGGGATGAACGAGCAGTACTTC
TRBJ2-1,14,TRBV29-1,.,.,CSVEDRGRSNEQFF,TGCAGCGTTGAAGACAGGGGTCGGTCCAATGAGCAGTTCTTC
TRBJ2-2,15,TRBV12-5,TRBD1,few,CASGFGQGASGELFF,TGTGCTAGTGGTTTCGGCCAGGGGGCGTCCGGGGAGCTGTTTTTT
TRBJ2-3,14,TRBV9,.,.,CASSEGIRADTQYF,TGTGCCAGCAGCGAGGGGATACGGGCAGATACGCAGTATTTT
TRBJ1-1,15,TRBV18,.,.,CASSRGKLGNTEAFF,TGTGCCAGCTCAAGGGGAAAATTAGGGAACACTGAAGCTTTCTTT